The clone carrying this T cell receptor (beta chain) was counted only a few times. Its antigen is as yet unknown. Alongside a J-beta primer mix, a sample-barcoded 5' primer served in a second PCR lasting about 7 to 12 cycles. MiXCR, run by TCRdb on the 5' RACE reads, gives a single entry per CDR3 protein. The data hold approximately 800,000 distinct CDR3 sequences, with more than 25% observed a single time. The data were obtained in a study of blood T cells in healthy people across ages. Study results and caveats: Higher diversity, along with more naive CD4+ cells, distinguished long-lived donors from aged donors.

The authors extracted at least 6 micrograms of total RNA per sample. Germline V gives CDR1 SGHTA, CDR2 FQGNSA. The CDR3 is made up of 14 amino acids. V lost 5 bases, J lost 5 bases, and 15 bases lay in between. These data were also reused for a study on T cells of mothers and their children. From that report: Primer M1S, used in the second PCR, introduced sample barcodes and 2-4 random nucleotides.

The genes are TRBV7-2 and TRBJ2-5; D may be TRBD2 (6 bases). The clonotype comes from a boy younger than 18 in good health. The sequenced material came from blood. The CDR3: CASSKNSGVETQYF. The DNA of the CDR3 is TGTGCCAGCAGCAAGAATTCGGGGGTGGAGACCCAGTACTTC.